This T cell receptor (beta chain) was sequenced for a study of cytomegalovirus exposure and HLA in healthy donors. The PCR had 60 Vbeta and 13 Jbeta primers. The method was immunoSEQ multiplex PCR; TCRdb's version includes in-frame clones alone and lacks a portion of them. The sample holds about 210,000 clones, about three quarters seen once. V lost 5 bases and J 3 bases, leaving 13 bases between the germline ends. This CDR3 is built from 14 residues. In germline, CDR1 is SGHTA, CDR2 FQGNSA. This clonotype was sampled from a male donor in good health and CMV-seronegative. The sequencing sample was made of PBMCs. The rearrangement links TRBV7-2 to TRBJ2-5; D ambiguous. CDR3 nucleotide sequence: TGTGCCAGCAGCCCCGCCCTGAGGAAAGAGACCCAGTACTTC. Its protein is CASSPALRKETQYF.